These 5 T cell receptor beta chains originate from one sample sequenced in a study of blood T cells in healthy people across ages (dated by TCRdb to the mid-2010s). Libraries were prepared through 5' RACE. The second PCR ran for about 6 to 11 cycles and used a J-beta primer mix along with a sample-barcoded 5' primer. TCRdb reprocessed the public reads (quality trimming at Q25 with fastp, clone calling with MiXCR) and kept in-frame beta chains. When rows share a CDR3 protein, they turn into one entry using the most common DNA and genes. This sample has 1.8 million or so distinct CDR3 sequences in its table, and 35% to 50% of those were observed once. Roughly 23% of the sample is held by the ten biggest clonotypes. Sequencing input: blood. These receptors all come from a human donor in good health.

The rearrangement joins TRBV6-5 to TRBJ2-4; the match to TRBD1 covers 10 bases. Germline V gives CDR1 MNHEY, CDR2 SVGAGI. The V gene end was trimmed by 8 bases and the J gene end by 13 bases; junction bases not matched to a gene: 11. The CDR3 is 13 amino acids. As DNA, the CDR3 is TGTGCCAGCCGGGACAGGGGACACAATGAGCAGTACTTC. Protein sequence: CASRDRGHNEQYF.

The table lists this clonotype with a few counts. The rearrangement links TRBV7-2 to TRBJ2-7; 9 nucleotides agree with TRBD1. This CDR3 has 16 residues. With 5 bases clipped from V and 5 bases from J, the junction kept 13 bases outside the gene matches. Germline loops: CDR1 SGHTA, CDR2 FQGNSA. CDR3 DNA: TGTGCCAGCAGCCCCCCCTCCGGGACAGGGTTCGACGAGCAGTACTTC. Translating it yields CASSPPSGTGFDEQYF. The variable domain in full, completed from reference TRBV7-2 and TRBJ2-7, reads GAGVSQSPSNKVTEKGKDVELRCDPISGHTALYWYRQSLGQGLEFLIYFQGNSAPDKSGLPSDRFSAERTGGSVSTLTIQRTQQEDSAVYLCASSPPSGTGFDEQYFGPGTRLTVT.

This clonotype was seen only a few times. The V and J genes are TRBV7-3 and TRBJ2-2; D gene ambiguous. In germline, CDR1 is SGHTA, CDR2 FQGTGA. This CDR3 comprises 12 residues. V dropped 5 bases and J dropped 7 bases, with 8 bases sitting between them. This chain's CDR3 is CASSQLGGELFF. In nucleotides, the CDR3 is TGTGCCAGCAGCCAACTGGGCGGGGAGCTGTTTTTT.

The chain carries TRBV11-2 and TRBJ2-1; D gene unclear. CDR3 length: 18 residues. Trimming removed 1 base at V and 4 bases at J, with 20 bases between. The V gene's germline CDR1 is SGHAT and CDR2 FQNNGV. The CDR3 here is CASSLVFRRGTGYNEQFF. Here the CDR3 DNA reads TGTGCCAGCAGCTTAGTGTTCAGGAGAGGAACCGGGTACAATGAGCAGTTCTTC.

The chain joins TRBV7-2 to TRBJ2-5; D remains ambiguous. The V and J ends lost 3 bases and 5 bases respectively, with 13 bases between them. Germline CDR1 reads SGHTA; CDR2 reads FQGNSA. The length of the CDR3 is 14 residues. The DNA for the CDR3 is TGTGCCAGCAGCTTTCGACTGATCCGGGAGACCCAGTACTTC. Its translation is CASSFRLIRETQYF.